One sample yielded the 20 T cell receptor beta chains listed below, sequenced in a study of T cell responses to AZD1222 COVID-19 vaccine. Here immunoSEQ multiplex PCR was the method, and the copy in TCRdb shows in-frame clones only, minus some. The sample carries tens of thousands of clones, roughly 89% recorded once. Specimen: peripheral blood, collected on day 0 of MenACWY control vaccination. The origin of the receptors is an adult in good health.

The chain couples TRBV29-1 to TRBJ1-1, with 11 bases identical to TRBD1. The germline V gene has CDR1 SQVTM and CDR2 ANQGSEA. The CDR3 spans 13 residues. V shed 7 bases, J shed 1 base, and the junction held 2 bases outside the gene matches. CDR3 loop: CSGGQGENTEAFF. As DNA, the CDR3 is TGCAGCGGGGGACAGGGGGAGAACACTGAAGCTTTCTTT.

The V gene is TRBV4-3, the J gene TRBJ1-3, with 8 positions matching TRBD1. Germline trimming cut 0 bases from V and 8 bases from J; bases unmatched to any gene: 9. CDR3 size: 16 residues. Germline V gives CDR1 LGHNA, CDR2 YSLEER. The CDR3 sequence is CASSQEPPGGAHTIYF. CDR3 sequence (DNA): TGCGCCAGCAGCCAAGAACCCCCAGGGGGCGCGCACACCATATATTTT.

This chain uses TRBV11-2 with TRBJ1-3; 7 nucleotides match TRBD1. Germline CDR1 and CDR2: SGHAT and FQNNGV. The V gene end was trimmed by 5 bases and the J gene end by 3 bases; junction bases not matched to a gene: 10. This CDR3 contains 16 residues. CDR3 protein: CASSTRRGGGGNTIYF. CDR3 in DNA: TGTGCCAGCAGCACTAGGAGAGGGGGCGGTGGAAACACCATATATTTT.

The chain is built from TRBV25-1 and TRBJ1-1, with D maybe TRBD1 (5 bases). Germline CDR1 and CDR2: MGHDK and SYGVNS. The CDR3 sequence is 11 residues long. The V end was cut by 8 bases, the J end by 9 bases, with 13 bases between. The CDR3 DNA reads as TGTGCCAGCGTTGGGGCTGGGAAAGCTTTCTTT. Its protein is CASVGAGKAFF.

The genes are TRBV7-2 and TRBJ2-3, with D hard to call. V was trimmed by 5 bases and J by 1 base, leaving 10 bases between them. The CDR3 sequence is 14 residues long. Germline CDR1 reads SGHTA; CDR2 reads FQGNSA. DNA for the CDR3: TGTGCCAGCAGCCCGGACCGCCGCACAGATACGCAGTATTTT. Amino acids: CASSPDRRTDTQYF.

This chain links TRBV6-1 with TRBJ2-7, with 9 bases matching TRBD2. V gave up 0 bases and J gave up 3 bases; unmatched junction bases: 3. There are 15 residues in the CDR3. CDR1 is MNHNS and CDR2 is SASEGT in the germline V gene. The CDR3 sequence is CASSEAPSGDYEQYF. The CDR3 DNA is TGTGCCAGCAGTGAAGCTCCTAGCGGGGACTACGAGCAGTACTTC.

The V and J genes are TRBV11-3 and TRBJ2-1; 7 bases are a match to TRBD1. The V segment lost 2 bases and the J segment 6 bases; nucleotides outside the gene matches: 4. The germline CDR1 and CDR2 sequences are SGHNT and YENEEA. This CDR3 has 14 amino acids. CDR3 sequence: CASSLNRGGNEQFF. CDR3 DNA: TGTGCCAGCAGCTTAAACAGGGGTGGCAATGAGCAGTTCTTC.

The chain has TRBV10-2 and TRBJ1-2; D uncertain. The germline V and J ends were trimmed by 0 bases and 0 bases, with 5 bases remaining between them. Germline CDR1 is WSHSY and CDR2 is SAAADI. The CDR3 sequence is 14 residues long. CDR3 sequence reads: CASSESTANYGYTF. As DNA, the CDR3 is TGCGCCAGCAGTGAGTCGACCGCTAACTATGGCTACACCTTC.

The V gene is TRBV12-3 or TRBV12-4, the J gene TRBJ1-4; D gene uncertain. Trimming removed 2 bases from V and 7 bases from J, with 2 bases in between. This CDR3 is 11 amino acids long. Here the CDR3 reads CASSLREKLFF. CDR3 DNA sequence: TGTGCCAGCAGTTTACGTGAAAAACTGTTTTTT.

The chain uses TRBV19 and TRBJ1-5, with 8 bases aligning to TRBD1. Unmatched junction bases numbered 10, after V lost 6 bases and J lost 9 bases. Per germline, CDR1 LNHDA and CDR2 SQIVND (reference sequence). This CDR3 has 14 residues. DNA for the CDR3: TGTGCCAGTAGCGACAGGGGCGAGATGGCGCCCCAGCATTTT. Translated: CASSDRGEMAPQHF. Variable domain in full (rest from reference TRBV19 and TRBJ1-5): DGGITQSPKYLFRKEGQNVTLSCEQNLNHDAMYWYRQDPGQGLRLIYYSQIVNDFQKGDIAEGYSVSREKKESFPLTVTSAQKNPTAFYLCASSDRGEMAPQHFGDGTRLSIL.

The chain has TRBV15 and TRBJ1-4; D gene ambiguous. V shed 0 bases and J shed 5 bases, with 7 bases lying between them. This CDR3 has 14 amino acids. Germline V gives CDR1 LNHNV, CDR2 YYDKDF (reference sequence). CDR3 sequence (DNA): TGTGCCACCAGCAGAGATCCGGTGAATGAAAAACTGTTTTTT. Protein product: CATSRDPVNEKLFF.

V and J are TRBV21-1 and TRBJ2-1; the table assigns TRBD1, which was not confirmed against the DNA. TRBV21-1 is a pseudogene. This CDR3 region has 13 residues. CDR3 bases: TGTGCCAGCAGGGGGACACCTTACAATGAGCAGTTCTTC. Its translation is CASRGTPYNEQFF.

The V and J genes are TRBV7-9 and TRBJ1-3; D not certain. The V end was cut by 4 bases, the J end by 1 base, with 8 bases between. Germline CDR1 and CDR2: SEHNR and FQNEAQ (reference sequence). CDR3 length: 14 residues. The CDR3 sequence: CASSWSASGNTIYF. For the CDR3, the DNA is TGTGCCAGCAGCTGGTCGGCTTCTGGAAACACCATATATTTT.

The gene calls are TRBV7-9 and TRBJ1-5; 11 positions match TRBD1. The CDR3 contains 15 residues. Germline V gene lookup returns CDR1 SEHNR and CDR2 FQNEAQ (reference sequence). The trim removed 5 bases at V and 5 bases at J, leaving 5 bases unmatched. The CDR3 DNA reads TGTGCCAGCAGCACTCCGGGACAGGGGGATCAGCCCCAGCATTTT. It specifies CASSTPGQGDQPQHF.

CDR3 nucleotides: TGTGCCAGCTCACCAAGGGACGCACGGGGGACCGGGGAGCTGTTTTTT. It specifies CASSPRDARGTGELFF. This sequence joins TRBV18 and TRBJ2-2, with a possible D match to TRBD2 (6 bases). The ends were cut back, 2 bases at V and 5 bases at J, with 15 bases in the middle. Germline CDR1 is KGHSH and CDR2 is LQKENI. CDR3 length equals 16 residues.

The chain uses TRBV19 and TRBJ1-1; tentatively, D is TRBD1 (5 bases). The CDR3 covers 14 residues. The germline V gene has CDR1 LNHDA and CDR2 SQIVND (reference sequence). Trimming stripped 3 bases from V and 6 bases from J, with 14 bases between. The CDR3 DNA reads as TGTGCCAGTAGTATCGCGGGGGTTGGCGCTGAAGCTTTCTTT. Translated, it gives CASSIAGVGAEAFF.

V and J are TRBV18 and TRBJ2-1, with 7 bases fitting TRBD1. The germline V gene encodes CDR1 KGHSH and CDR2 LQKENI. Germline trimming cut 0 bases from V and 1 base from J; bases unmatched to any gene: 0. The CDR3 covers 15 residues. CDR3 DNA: TGTGCCAGCTCACCACCGGGACAGTCCTACAATGAGCAGTTCTTC. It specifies CASSPPGQSYNEQFF. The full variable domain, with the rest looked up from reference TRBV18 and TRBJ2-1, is NAGVMQNPRHLVRRRGQEARLRCSPMKGHSHVYWYRQLPEEGLKFMVYLQKENIIDESGMPKERFSAEFPKEGPSILRIQQVVRGDSAAYFCASSPPGQSYNEQFFGPGTRLTVL.

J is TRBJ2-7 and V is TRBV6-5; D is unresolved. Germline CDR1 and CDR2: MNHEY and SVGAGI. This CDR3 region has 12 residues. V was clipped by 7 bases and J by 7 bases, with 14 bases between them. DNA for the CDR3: TGTGCCAGCACCCCGGCGGCCGGAGAGCAGTACTTC. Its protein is CASTPAAGEQYF.

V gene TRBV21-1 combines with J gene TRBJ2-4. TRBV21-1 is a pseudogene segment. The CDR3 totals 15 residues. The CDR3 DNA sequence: TGTGCCAGCAGCTCCCACGGGCGGGCCAAAAACATTCAGTACTTC. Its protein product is CASSSHGRAKNIQYF.

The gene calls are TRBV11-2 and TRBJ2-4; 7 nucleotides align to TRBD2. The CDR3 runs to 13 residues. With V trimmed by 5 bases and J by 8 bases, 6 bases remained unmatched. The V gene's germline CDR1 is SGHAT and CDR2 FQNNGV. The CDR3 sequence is CASSGAGFDIQYF. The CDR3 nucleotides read TGTGCCAGCAGCGGAGCGGGGTTTGACATTCAGTACTTC.